The present T cell receptor (beta chain) was sequenced within a study of shared clonotypes between healthy human individuals. The assay was immunoSEQ multiplex PCR, and TCRdb's table has in-frame clones only and misses some. The sample contains under 2,500,000 clones, about 94% of which appear only once. A word on this clone: Its antigen is unknown.

Notes on the study in general: The study generally estimated greater richness for naive than memory subsets. A handful of donors held roughly 5% of naive CD4 clonotypes in common. What limited the represented genetic and exposure-history diversity was the small number of donors.

The germline V gene has CDR1 SGHRS and CDR2 YFSETQ. The CDR3 runs 15 residues. J gave up 4 bases and V 0 bases, and 4 bases lay outside the gene matches. The sample taken for sequencing was naive CD4+ T cells sorted from blood. As to subset: CD45RA+ positively selected. The clonotype comes from a man aged 18 to 30 in good health. J is TRBJ2-3 and V is TRBV5-1, with 8 bases that match TRBD2. This chain's CDR3 is CASSLGGLGPDTQYF. The CDR3 DNA reads TGCGCCAGCAGCTTGGGGGGACTAGGTCCAGATACGCAGTATTTT.